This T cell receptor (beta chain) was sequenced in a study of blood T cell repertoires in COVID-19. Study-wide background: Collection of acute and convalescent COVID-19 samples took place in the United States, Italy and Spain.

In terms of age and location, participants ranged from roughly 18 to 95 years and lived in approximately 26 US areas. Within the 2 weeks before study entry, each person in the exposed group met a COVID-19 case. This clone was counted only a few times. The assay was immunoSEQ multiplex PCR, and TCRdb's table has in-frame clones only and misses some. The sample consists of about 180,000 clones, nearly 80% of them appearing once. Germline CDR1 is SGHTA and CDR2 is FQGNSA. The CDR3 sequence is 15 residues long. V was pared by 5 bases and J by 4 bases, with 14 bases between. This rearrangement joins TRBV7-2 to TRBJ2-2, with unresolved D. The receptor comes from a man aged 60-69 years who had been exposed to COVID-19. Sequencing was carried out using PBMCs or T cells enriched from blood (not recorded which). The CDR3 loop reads CASSLVQVLTGELFF. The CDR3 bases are TGTGCCAGCAGCCTAGTGCAGGTCCTCACCGGGGAGCTGTTTTTT. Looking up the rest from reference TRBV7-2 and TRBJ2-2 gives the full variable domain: GAGVSQSPSNKVTEKGKDVELRCDPISGHTALYWYRQSLGQGLEFLIYFQGNSAPDKSGLPSDRFSAERTGGSVSTLTIQRTQQEDSAVYLCASSLVQVLTGELFFGEGSRLTVL.